The 15 T cell receptor beta chains presented below share a single source sample, sequenced in a study of radiotherapy plus CTLA-4 blockade in lung cancer. Sequenced by immunoSEQ multiplex PCR; TCRdb stores in-frame clones only, minus some. Of tens of thousands of clones listed, roughly four fifths are singletons. The starting material was peripheral blood, obtained from a patient treated with radiotherapy plus ipilimumab. Receptors were obtained from a human donor with non-small cell lung cancer who had stable disease on radiotherapy plus ipilimumab.

The V and J genes are TRBV30 and TRBJ2-3, with 9 bases lining up with TRBD2. With 8 bases clipped from V and 0 bases from J, the junction kept 9 bases outside the gene matches. Germline loops: CDR1 GTSNPN, CDR2 SVGIG (reference sequence). The CDR3 has 15 residues. The CDR3 DNA follows: TGTGCCCGGAACAGACTAGCGGCCAGCACAGATACGCAGTATTTT. This encodes CARNRLAASTDTQYF.

V is TRBV11-2 and J is TRBJ2-7; 9 nucleotides match TRBD2. J gave up 2 bases and V 2 bases, and 7 bases lay outside the gene matches. The CDR3 is made up of 16 amino acids. Germline V gene sequence: CDR1 SGHAT, CDR2 FQNNGV. The CDR3 bases are TGTGCCAGCAGCTTATTAGGCGGGAGGGGCACCTACGAGCAGTACTTC. Translated, it gives CASSLLGGRGTYEQYF.

The rearrangement joins TRBV29-1 to TRBJ2-7; D perhaps matches TRBD1 (5 bases). Trimming cost V 2 bases and J 7 bases, with 18 bases left between them. The V gene's germline CDR1 is SQVTM and CDR2 ANQGSEA. CDR3 length: 14 residues. CDR3 nucleotides: TGCAGCGTTGAACTGTCTAGAAGGGGTATGGAGCAGTACTTC. Translation gives CSVELSRRGMEQYF.

V is TRBV4-1 and J is TRBJ2-1; D remains unclear. Germline V gene data show CDR1 as MGHRA and CDR2 as YSYEKL. There are 15 residues in the CDR3. V was pared by 0 bases and J by 4 bases, with 10 bases between. Here the CDR3 DNA reads TGCGCCAGCAGCCAAGAGAGCTCCCGGTACAATGAGCAGTTCTTC. This codes for CASSQESSRYNEQFF.

The chain combines TRBV18 with TRBJ2-5; D is unresolved. From germline, CDR1 is KGHSH and CDR2 LQKENI. V lost 3 bases, J lost 1 base, and 9 bases lay in between. The CDR3 consists of 14 residues. The CDR3 DNA reads TGTGCCAGCTCACCCGGGTCCGCCCAAGAGACCCAGTACTTC. It encodes CASSPGSAQETQYF. The full variable domain, in which reference TRBV18 and TRBJ2-5 provide the parts outside the CDR3, is NAGVMQNPRHLVRRRGQEARLRCSPMKGHSHVYWYRQLPEEGLKFMVYLQKENIIDESGMPKERFSAEFPKEGPSILRIQQVVRGDSAAYFCASSPGSAQETQYFGPGTRLLVL.

V and J are TRBV7-6 and TRBJ1-6; D is unclear. This CDR3 region has 14 residues. CDR1 is SGHVS, CDR2 FNYEAQ, per germline. Trimming stripped 0 bases from V and 5 bases from J, with 5 bases between. The CDR3: CASSLAADNSPLHF. The CDR3 nucleotides read TGTGCCAGCAGCTTAGCAGCTGATAATTCACCCCTCCACTTT.

The V gene is TRBV27, the J gene TRBJ1-5, with unresolved D. Germline CDR1 reads MNHEY; CDR2 reads SMNVEV (reference sequence). V was shortened by 3 bases and J by 2 bases, with 8 bases between the two germline ends. The CDR3 is 14 residues long. In DNA form, the CDR3 reads TGTGCCAGCAGTTTCGCCATGGGCAATCAGCCCCAGCATTTT. Its translation: CASSFAMGNQPQHF.

The chain links TRBV4-1 to TRBJ1-1; a weak D match, TRBD1 (5 bases). V lost 2 bases, J lost 4 bases, and 14 bases lay in between. Germline assignment: CDR1 MGHRA and CDR2 YSYEKL. This CDR3 comprises 15 residues. The CDR3 region has the DNA TGCGCCAGCAGCCAACCATCGGGACGCGGCACTGAAGCTTTCTTT. This gives the protein CASSQPSGRGTEAFF.

The chain links TRBV7-9 to TRBJ2-4, with 7 nucleotides matching TRBD2. Germline V CDR1 and CDR2: SEHNR, FQNEAQ (reference sequence). The CDR3 is 13 amino acids. Trimming cost V 5 bases and J 7 bases; bases outside gene matches: 5. The CDR3 nucleotides read TGTGCCAGCAGCCCTGGGGGGGTGAACATTCAGTACTTC. This gives the protein CASSPGGVNIQYF.

For this clone: At one end the junction does not follow the germline gene, possibly because of a read error. This sample also contains other DNA sequences that code for the same CDR3. The chain links TRBV9 to TRBJ1-4, with D unresolved. Germline V gene lookup returns CDR1 SGDLS and CDR2 YYNGEE. This CDR3 contains 14 residues. For the CDR3, the DNA is TGCGCCAGCAGCTTTAGTAGCCAGCATGAAAAACTGTTTTTT. This codes for CASSFSSQHEKLFF.

The rearrangement uses TRBV28 and TRBJ2-7, with D maybe TRBD2 (5 bases). Germline loops: CDR1 MDHEN, CDR2 SYDVKM. The CDR3 covers 14 residues. V gave up 5 bases and J gave up 0 bases, with 11 bases separating them. The CDR3, as DNA: TGTGCCAGCAGTCGGGGAAGGAGCTCCTACGAGCAGTACTTC. Amino acids: CASSRGRSSYEQYF.

The chain carries TRBV27 and TRBJ1-4; D gene unclear. Germline CDR1 is MNHEY and CDR2 is SMNVEV (reference sequence). Trimming cost V 6 bases and J 4 bases, with 3 bases left between them. This CDR3 comprises 11 residues. The CDR3 here is CASRGNEKLFF. CDR3 sequence (DNA): TGTGCCAGCAGGGGTAATGAAAAACTGTTTTTT.

This clone was recorded a few times. The V and J genes are TRBV9 and TRBJ1-3; no clear D gene. This CDR3 has 13 residues. V was clipped by 0 bases and J by 8 bases, with 9 bases between them. Looked up from germline, CDR1 is SGDLS and CDR2 is YYNGEE. The CDR3 spells CASSVEGSHTIYF. DNA of the CDR3: TGTGCCAGCAGCGTAGAGGGTTCCCACACCATATATTTT.

This clone was recorded only once. This rearrangement joins TRBV6-5 to TRBJ1-1; D may be TRBD1 (6 bases). V gave up 6 bases and J gave up 2 bases, with 10 bases separating them. Germline V gene lookup returns CDR1 MNHEY and CDR2 SVGAGI. This CDR3 has 13 residues. DNA for the CDR3: TGTGCCAGCAGCTGGACAGCAAACACTGAAGCTTTCTTT. This gives the protein CASSWTANTEAFF.

The chain employs TRBV14 and TRBJ2-2; D unclear. The CDR3 loop spans 13 amino acids. Trimming took off 3 bases at V and 1 base at J, with 3 bases between the two ends. Germline V gene lookup returns CDR1 SGHDN and CDR2 FVKESK. Written as DNA, the CDR3 is TGTGCCAGCAGCCACGAGAACACCGGGGAGCTGTTTTTT. Translated: CASSHENTGELFF.